This TCR beta chain came from a study of T cell repertoires in cytomegalovirus infection. This clonotype was found many times. CDR1 and CDR2 from the germline V gene are SGHTA and FQGTGA. Trimming removed 5 bases at V and 0 bases at J, with 16 bases between. The CDR3 has 16 residues. TCRdb reprocessed the reads with MiXCR, giving one entry per CDR3 protein. The sample has some 300,000 distinct CDR3 sequences, roughly 9.3% seen once; the top ten hold less than 3%. Sequencing was carried out using PBMCs. The J gene is TRBJ1-1, the V gene TRBV7-3; D is ambiguous. This sequence was found in a human donor in good health (CMV status not recorded). Some clones in this sample may be carry-over from other donors' samples. The CDR3 region has the DNA TGTGCCAGCAGCGACCCCGGCGGCGGAGTGAACACTGAAGCTTTCTTT. It translates to CASSDPGGGVNTEAFF.